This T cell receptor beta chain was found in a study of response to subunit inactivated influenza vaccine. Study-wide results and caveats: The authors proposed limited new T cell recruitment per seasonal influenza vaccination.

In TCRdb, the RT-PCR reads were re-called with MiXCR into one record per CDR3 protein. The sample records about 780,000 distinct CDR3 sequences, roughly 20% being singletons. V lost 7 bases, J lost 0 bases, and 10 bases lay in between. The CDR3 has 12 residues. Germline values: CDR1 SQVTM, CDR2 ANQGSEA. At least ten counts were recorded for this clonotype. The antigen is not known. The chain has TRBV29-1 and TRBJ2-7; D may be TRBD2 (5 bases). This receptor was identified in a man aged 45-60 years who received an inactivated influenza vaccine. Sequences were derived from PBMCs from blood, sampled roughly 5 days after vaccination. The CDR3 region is CSAGRDSYEQYF. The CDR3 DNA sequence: TGCAGCGCAGGACGGGACTCCTACGAGCAGTACTTC.